These T cell receptor beta chains were read from a single sample in a study of tumor-infiltrating lymphocytes in glioblastoma multiforme. TCRdb reanalysed the multiplex PCR reads using MiXCR and keeps one entry per CDR3 protein. Altogether roughly 8,400 distinct CDR3 sequences are present, 65% to 75% being singletons, with the ten largest covering 40% to 60%. Sample: brain tumor tissue. The receptors derive from a male donor with glioblastoma. Each CDR3 is given with its conserved first and last residue. D genes are given only for firm matches. A clone size is listed for some rows: how often the clone was seen (once, few, many), or a class if it is expanded.

cdr3_length j_call v_call d_call clone_size cdr3_aa cdr3_nt
12 TRBJ2-7 TRBV20-1 . . CSARHSFHAQYF TGCAGTGCTAGGCACTCCTTCCACGCGCAGTACTTC
14 TRBJ1-2 TRBV20-1 . . CIARRHSVNYGYTF TGTATTGCTAGGAGGCACAGTGTTAACTATGGCTACACCTTC
13 TRBJ2-1 TRBV11-1 . few CASSTGGLAGKFF TGTGCCAGCAGCACAGGGGGGCTAGCGGGAAAGTTCTTC
15 TRBJ1-2 TRBV20-1 . few CSASTGGSLAYGYTF TGCAGTGCTTCTACTGGGGGGTCACTCGCCTATGGCTACACCTTC
17 TRBJ2-5 TRBV5-1 . once CASSFGSRARFQETQYF TGCGCCAGCAGCTTCGGGTCGCGGGCTAGATTCCAAGAGACCCAGTACTTC
14 TRBJ2-3 TRBV11-2 TRBD1 . CASRLQGMEDTKYF TGTGCCAGCAGGTTACAGGGGATGGAAGATACGAAGTATTTT
16 TRBJ2-6 TRBV5-5 . . CASSLDSPGGANVLTF TGTGCCAGCAGCTTGGATTCCCCGGGGGGGGCCAACGTCCTGACTTTC
12 TRBJ2-7 TRBV11-2 . . CASRLADYEQYF TGTGCCAGTCGATTAGCGGATTACGAGCAGTACTTC
12 TRBJ2-7 TRBV12-3/TRBV12-4 . . CASSLEPGEQCF TGTGCCAGCAGTTTAGAGCCTGGCGAGCAGTGCTTC
19 TRBJ2-1 TRBV11-2 TRBD2 . CASSLDFHPSPGGGDEQFF TGTGCCAGCAGCTTAGATTTTCACCCCTCTCCGGGAGGTGGGGATGAGCAATTCTTC
15 TRBJ2-1 TRBV11-3 TRBD2 . CATSKGLAEHNEQFF TGTGCCACCTCGAAGGGACTAGCGGAACACAATGAGCAGTTCTTC
18 TRBJ2-5 TRBV29-1 TRBD2 . CSVEGLAGERGSFEIQYF TGCAGCGTTGAAGGACTAGCGGGAGAAAGAGGGTCGTTTGAGATCCAGTACTTC
16 TRBJ2-1 TRBV4-2 TRBD2 . CASRQDLGQAGVSQFF TGTGCCAGCCGCCAAGACCTTGGGCAAGCGGGGGTCAGTCAGTTCTTC
12 TRBJ2-7 TRBV6-5 . . CATGRGAYEQYF TGTGCCACCGGACGAGGGGCCTACGAGCAGTACTTC
14 TRBJ2-5 TRBV11-3 TRBD2 . CTSSRGRASETLYF TGTACCAGCAGCCGCGGGAGGGCCTCAGAGACCCTGTACTTC
14 TRBJ2-7 TRBV20-1 . . CSANNRDKRYEQYF TGCAGTGCTAATAACCGGGACAAAAGATACGAGCAGTACTTC
15 TRBJ2-1 TRBV11-1 TRBD2 . CASSLAGGSYNEQFF TGTGCCAGCAGCTTAGCGGGAGGGTCCTACAATGAGCAGTTCTTC
13 TRBJ1-2 TRBV29-1 . . CSVTQDSHYGYTF TGCAGCGTTACCCAGGACAGCCACTATGGCTACACCTTC
14 TRBJ2-7 TRBV4-1 . . CASSLDQGSYEQYF TGCGCCAGCAGCCTGGACCAGGGCTCCTACGAGCAGTACTTC
20 TRBJ2-2 TRBV11-2 TRBD2 . CASTHSLGQGLAVNTGERFF TGTGCCAGCACCCACTCATTAGGCCAAGGGCTAGCGGTAAACACCGGGGAGCGGTTTTTT
14 TRBJ1-2 TRBV20-1 . . CSAIPGGQVYGYTF TGCAGTGCGATACCCGGAGGGCAGGTATATGGCTACACCTTC
11 TRBJ2-2 TRBV11-2 . . CASSQSRELFF TGTGCCAGCAGCCAGTCCAGGGAGCTGTTTTTT
12 TRBJ1-5 TRBV12-3/TRBV12-4 . medium-sized CASSFTEQPQHF TGTGCCAGCAGTTTTACCGAGCAGCCCCAGCATTTT
16 TRBJ2-3 TRBV20-1 . . CSALSISSGSTDTQYF TGCAGTGCCCTGTCCATATCGTCCGGTAGCACAGATACGCAGTATTTT
17 TRBJ1-1 TRBV11-2 TRBD1 . CASSAQPGQGGRTGAYF TGTGCCAGCAGCGCACAGCCGGGACAGGGCGGGAGAACTGGAGCTTATTTT
16 TRBJ2-1 TRBV11-2 TRBD2 . CASSLYKREWDHEQSF TGCGCCAGCAGCTTATATAAGCGGGAGTGGGACCATGAGCAGTCCTTC
15 TRBJ2-7 TRBV7-9 . . CASSLEQGTTYEQYF TGTGCCAGCAGCTTAGAGCAGGGGACGACCTACGAGCAGTACTTC
15 TRBJ1-1 TRBV6-2/TRBV6-3 TRBD1 . CASSSGTGSNTEAFF TGTGCCAGCAGTTCGGGGACAGGATCGAACACTGAAGCTTTCTTT
16 TRBJ1-1 TRBV11-3 . . CACSFKGAGLNIEAFF TGTGCCTGCAGCTTCAAGGGTGCAGGGCTGAACATTGAAGCTTTCTTC
15 TRBJ2-7 TRBV11-1 TRBD1 . CASSSQTGVSYEQYF TGTGCCAGCAGCTCACAGACAGGGGTCTCCTACGAGCAGTACTTC
17 TRBJ2-6 TRBV29-1 TRBD1 few CSVGDRGRTPGANVLTF TGCAGCGTTGGGGACAGGGGGCGAACCCCTGGGGCCAACGTCCTGACTTTC
15 TRBJ1-5 TRBV20-1 . . CSARGPDRTNQPQHF TGCAGTGCTAGAGGCCCTGACAGGACGAATCAGCCCCAGCATTTT
14 TRBJ2-1 TRBV11-2 TRBD2 . CATGTSGGTNEQFF TGTGCCACCGGGACTAGCGGGGGGACCAATGAGCAGTTCTTC
14 TRBJ1-3 TRBV11-2 . . CASSFFGDVNTIYF TGTGCCAGCAGTTTTTTCGGGGACGTCAACACCATATATTTT
16 TRBJ2-1 TRBV29-1 TRBD1 many CSVEDPDRGTYNEQFF TGCAGCGTTGAAGACCCGGACAGGGGAACCTACAATGAGCAGTTCTTC
16 TRBJ2-2 TRBV6-5 TRBD2 . CASSYSGTSIAGELFF TGTGCCAGCAGTTACTCCGGGACTAGCATTGCCGGGGAGCTGTTTTTT
13 TRBJ1-2 TRBV11-2 . . CASSLQSLYGYIF TGTGCCAGCAGCTTACAATCTCTTTATGGTTACATCTTC
17 TRBJ2-7 TRBV11-2 . . CASSLAVRVPSRNTQYF TGTGCCAGCAGCTTAGCAGTAAGGGTGCCTTCGCGCAATACGCAGTACTTC
14 TRBJ2-7 TRBV20-1 . . CGARAPGLSEEQYF TGTGGTGCTAGAGCCCCGGGACTCTCGGAGGAGCAGTACTTC
12 TRBJ2-3 TRBV7-9 . . CASSDTLHTQYF TGTGCCAGCAGCGATACTTTACATACGCAGTATTTT
16 TRBJ1-1 TRBV10-2 TRBD1 . CASSDWGQGGNTEAFF TGCGCCAGCAGTGATTGGGGACAGGGAGGAAACACTGAAGCTTTCTTT
15 TRBJ1-1 TRBV11-1 . . CASSFPWTRGTEASF TGTGCCAGCAGCTTCCCGTGGACAAGGGGCACTGAAGCTTCCTTT
15 TRBJ1-6 TRBV20-1 . . CSARGRGSVDSPLHF TGCAGTGCCAGAGGGCGGGGTTCCGTGGATTCACCCCTCCACTTC
15 TRBJ2-7 TRBV29-1 TRBD2 . CSVELGTSGGEEQYF TGCAGCGTTGAATTGGGGACTAGCGGGGGCGAAGAGCAGTACTTC
14 TRBJ2-1 TRBV12-3/TRBV12-4 TRBD2 . CASSRGLAPGEQFF TGTGCCAGCAGCAGGGGACTAGCCCCGGGTGAGCAGTTCTTC
15 TRBJ2-3 TRBV11-2 . . CASNSYGIDTDTQYF TGTGCCAGCAACTCCTATGGGATTGACACAGATACGCAGTATTTT
14 TRBJ2-7 TRBV11-2 TRBD2 . CASSREVGPYEQYF TGTGCCAGCAGCCGGGAGGTGGGCCCCTACGAGCAGTACTTC
11 TRBJ2-7 TRBV4-2 . medium-sized CASSHSYEQYF TGTGCCAGCAGCCATTCCTACGAGCAGTACTTC
13 TRBJ1-1 TRBV12-3/TRBV12-4 TRBD1 . CVSCFSTGGWAFF TGTGTCAGCTGTTTCAGTACAGGGGGATGGGCTTTCTTT
15 TRBJ2-1 TRBV11-2 . . CASSLRQGQHNEQFF TGTGCCAGCAGCTTAAGACAAGGGCAACACAATGAGCAGTTCTTC
13 TRBJ1-1 TRBV29-1 . . CSVEGWEPTEAFF TGCAGCGTTGAAGGCTGGGAGCCCACTGAAGCTTTCTTT
14 TRBJ1-1 TRBV12-3/TRBV12-4 . . CASSPPEGRTEAFF TGTGCCAGCAGTCCACCGGAGGGGAGGACTGAAGCTTTCTTT
16 TRBJ1-4 TRBV7-9 TRBD1 . CASSQSWGTGSEKLFF TGTGCCAGCAGCCAGTCATGGGGGACAGGGAGTGAAAAACTGTTTTTT